This TCR beta chain was sequenced for a study of blood T cell repertoires in COVID-19. V was trimmed by 2 bases and J by 7 bases, leaving 14 bases between them. Looked up from germline, CDR1 is LGHDT and CDR2 is YNNKEL (reference sequence). The CDR3 extends over 14 amino acids. Original processing methods: Amplification of reference gene primers was used by the study to estimate nucleated cell counts. Here immunoSEQ multiplex PCR was the method, and the copy in TCRdb shows in-frame clones only, minus some. That table furnishes V, J and clone size, whereas the DNA furnished D and trimming. The profile shows about 150,000 clones, about 81% of them singletons.

This rearrangement joins TRBV3-1 (or the pseudogene TRBV3-2) to TRBJ1-2; possibly TRBD1 for D (6 bases). This clonotype was sampled from a man aged 45-65 years who had recovered from COVID-19. Specimen: PBMCs or T cells enriched from blood (not recorded which). As DNA, the CDR3 is TGTGCCAGCAGCCAACATGGGGGGGCCGGTGGCTACACCTTC. It is translated as CASSQHGGAGGYTF.